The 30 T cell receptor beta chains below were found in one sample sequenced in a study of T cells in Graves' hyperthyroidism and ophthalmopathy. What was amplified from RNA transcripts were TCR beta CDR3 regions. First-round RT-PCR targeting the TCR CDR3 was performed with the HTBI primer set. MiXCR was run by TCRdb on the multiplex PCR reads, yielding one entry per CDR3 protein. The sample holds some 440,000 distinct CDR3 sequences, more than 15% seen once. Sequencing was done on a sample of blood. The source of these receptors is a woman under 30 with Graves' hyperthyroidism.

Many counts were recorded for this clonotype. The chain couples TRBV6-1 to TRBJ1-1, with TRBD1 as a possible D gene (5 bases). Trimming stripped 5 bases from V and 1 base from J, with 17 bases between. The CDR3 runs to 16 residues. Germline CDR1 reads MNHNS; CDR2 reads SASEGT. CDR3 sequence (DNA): TGTGCCAGCAGTTTAAAACACCAGACAGCGAACACTGAAGCTTTCTTT. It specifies CASSLKHQTANTEAFF.

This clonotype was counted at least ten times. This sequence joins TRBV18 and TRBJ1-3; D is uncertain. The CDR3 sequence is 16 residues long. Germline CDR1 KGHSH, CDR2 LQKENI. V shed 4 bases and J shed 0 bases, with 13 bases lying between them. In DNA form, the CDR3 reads TGTGCCAGCTCACACGCCGGGAAGGCCTCTGGAAACACCATATATTTT. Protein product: CASSHAGKASGNTIYF.

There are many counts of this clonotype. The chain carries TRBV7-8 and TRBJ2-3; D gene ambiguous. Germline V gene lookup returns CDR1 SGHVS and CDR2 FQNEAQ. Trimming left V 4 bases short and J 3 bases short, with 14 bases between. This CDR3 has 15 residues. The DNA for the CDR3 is TGTGCCAGCAGCTCGCCGACACGTACGACAGATACGCAGTATTTT. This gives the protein CASSSPTRTTDTQYF. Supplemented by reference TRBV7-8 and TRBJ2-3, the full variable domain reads GAGVSQSPRYKVAKRGQDVALRCDPISGHVSLFWYQQALGQGPEFLTYFQNEAQLDKSGLPSDRFFAERPEGSVSTLKIQRTQQEDSAVYLCASSSPTRTTDTQYFGPGTRLTVL.

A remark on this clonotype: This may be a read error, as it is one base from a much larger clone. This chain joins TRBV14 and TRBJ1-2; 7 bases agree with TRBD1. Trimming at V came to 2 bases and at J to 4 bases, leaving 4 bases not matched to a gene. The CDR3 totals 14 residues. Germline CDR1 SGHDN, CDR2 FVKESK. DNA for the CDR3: TGTGCCAGCAGCCAAATGACAGGGATCTATGGCTACACCTTC. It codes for CASSQMTGIYGYTF.

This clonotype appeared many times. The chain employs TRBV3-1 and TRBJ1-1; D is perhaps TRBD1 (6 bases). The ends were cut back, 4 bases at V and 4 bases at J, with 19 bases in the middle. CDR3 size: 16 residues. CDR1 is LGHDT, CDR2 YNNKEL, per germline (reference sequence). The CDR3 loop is CASSRRVTGLGTEAFF. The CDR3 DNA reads TGTGCCAGCAGCCGAAGGGTCACAGGGTTGGGCACTGAAGCTTTCTTT.

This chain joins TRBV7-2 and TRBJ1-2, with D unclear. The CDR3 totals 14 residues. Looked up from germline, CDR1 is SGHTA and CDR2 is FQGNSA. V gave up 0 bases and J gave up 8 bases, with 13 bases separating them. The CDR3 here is CASSLANGPGGYTF. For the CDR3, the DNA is TGTGCCAGCAGCTTAGCCAATGGCCCGGGGGGCTACACCTTC.

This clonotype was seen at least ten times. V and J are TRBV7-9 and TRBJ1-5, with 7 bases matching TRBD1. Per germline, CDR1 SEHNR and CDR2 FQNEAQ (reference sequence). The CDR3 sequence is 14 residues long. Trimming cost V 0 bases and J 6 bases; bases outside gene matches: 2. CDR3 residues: CASSLATGSQPQHF. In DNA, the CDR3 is TGTGCCAGCAGCTTAGCGACAGGGAGTCAGCCCCAGCATTTT.

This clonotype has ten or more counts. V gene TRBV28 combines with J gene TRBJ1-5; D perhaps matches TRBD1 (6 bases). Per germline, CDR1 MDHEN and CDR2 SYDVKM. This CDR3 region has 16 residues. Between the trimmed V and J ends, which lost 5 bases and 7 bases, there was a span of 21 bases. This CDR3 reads CASSRDTLTPGQPQHF. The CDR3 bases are TGTGCCAGCAGTCGGGACACCCTAACACCGGGGCAGCCCCAGCATTTT.

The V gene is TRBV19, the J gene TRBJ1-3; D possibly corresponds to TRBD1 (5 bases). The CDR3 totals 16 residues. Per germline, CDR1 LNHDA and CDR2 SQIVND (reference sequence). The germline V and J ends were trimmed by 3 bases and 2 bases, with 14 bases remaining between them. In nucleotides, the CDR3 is TGTGCCAGTAGTATGGGCAGGGCGTCGACTGGAAACACCATATATTTT. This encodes CASSMGRASTGNTIYF.

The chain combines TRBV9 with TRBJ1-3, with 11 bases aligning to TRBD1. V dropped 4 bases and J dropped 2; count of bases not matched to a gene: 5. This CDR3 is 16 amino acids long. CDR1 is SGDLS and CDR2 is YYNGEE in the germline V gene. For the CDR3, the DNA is TGTGCCAGCAGCCGGACAGGGGGCTTTCCTGGAAACACCATATATTTT. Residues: CASSRTGGFPGNTIYF.

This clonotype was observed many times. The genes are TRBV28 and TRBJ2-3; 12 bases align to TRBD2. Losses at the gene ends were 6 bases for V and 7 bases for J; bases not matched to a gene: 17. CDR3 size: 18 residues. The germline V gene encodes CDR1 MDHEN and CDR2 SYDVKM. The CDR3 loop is CASSRGLAGGFALYTQYF. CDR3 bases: TGTGCCAGCAGCAGGGGGCTAGCGGGAGGGTTTGCGTTGTATACGCAGTATTTT.

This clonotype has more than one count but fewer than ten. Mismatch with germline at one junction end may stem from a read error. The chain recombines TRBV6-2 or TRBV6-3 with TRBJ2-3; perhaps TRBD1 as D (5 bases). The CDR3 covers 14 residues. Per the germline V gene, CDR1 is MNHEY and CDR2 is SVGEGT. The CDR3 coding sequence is TGTGCCAGCAGTTACCAGGGTTTCACAGATACGCGGTATTTT. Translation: CASSYQGFTDTRYF.

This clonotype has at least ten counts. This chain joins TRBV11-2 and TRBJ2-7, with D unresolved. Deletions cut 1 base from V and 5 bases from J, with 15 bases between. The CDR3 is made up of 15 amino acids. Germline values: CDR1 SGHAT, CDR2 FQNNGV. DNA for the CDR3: TGTGCCAGCAGCTTAGTTTCCCCCCCAGCCCACGAGCAGTACTTC. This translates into CASSLVSPPAHEQYF.

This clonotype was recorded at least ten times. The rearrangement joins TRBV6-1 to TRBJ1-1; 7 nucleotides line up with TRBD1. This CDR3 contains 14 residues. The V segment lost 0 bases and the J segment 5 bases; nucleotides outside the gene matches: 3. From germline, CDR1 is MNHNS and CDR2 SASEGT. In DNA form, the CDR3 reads TGTGCCAGCAGTGAAGCGAGGGGGCGGACTGAAGCTTTCTTT. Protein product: CASSEARGRTEAFF.

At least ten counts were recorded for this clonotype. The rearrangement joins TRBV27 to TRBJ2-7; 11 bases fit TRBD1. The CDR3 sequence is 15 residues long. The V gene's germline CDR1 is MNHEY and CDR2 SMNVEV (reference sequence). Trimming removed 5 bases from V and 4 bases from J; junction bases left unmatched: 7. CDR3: CASSLNRDRGYEQYF. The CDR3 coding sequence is TGTGCCAGCAGTCTAAACCGGGACAGGGGGTACGAGCAGTACTTC.

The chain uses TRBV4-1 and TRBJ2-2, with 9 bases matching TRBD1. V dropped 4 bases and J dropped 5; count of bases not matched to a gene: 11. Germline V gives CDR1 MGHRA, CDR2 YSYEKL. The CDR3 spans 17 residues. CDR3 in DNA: TGCGCCAGCAGCCTAGCCTACAGGGGGCAACGGACCGGGGAGCTGTTTTTT. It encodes CASSLAYRGQRTGELFF.

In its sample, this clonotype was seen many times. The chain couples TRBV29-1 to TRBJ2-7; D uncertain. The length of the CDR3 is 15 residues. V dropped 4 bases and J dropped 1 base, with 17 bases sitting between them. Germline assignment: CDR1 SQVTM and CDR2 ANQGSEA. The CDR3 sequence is CSVALVGAGSYEQYF. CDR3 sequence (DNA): TGCAGCGTTGCCCTTGTCGGAGCAGGATCCTACGAGCAGTACTTC.

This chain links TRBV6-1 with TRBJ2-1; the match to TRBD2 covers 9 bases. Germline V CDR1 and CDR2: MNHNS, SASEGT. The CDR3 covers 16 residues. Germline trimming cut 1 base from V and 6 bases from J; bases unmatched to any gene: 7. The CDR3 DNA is TGTGCCAGCAGTGAAGGGTCTAGCGGGATTAGCAATGAGCAGTTCTTC. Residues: CASSEGSSGISNEQFF.

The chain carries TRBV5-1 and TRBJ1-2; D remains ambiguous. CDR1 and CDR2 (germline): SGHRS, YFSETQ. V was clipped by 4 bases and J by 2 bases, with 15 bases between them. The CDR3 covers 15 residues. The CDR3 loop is CASSADWEANYGYTF. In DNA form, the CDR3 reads TGCGCCAGCAGCGCGGACTGGGAAGCGAACTATGGCTACACCTTC.

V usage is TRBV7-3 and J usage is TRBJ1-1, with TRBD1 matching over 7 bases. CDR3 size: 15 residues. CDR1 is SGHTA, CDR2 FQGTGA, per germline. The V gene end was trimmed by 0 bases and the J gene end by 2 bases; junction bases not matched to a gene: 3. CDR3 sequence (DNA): TGTGCCAGCAGCTTAACTCGGGACAGTAACACTGAAGCTTTCTTT. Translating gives CASSLTRDSNTEAFF.

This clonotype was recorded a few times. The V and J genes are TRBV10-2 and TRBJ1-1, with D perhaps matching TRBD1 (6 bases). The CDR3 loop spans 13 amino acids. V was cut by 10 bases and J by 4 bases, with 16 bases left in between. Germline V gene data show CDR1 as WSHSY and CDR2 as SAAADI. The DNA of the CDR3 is TGCGCCACCTACTCAGGGGTTAGCACTGAAGCTTTCTTT. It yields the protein CATYSGVSTEAFF.

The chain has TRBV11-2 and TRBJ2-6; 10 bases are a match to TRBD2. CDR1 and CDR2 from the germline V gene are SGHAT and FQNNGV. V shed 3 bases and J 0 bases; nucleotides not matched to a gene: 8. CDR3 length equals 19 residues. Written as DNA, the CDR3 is TGTGCCAGCAGCTTCCGGACTAGCGGCACCAGCTCTGGGGCCAACGTCCTGACTTTC. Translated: CASSFRTSGTSSGANVLTF.

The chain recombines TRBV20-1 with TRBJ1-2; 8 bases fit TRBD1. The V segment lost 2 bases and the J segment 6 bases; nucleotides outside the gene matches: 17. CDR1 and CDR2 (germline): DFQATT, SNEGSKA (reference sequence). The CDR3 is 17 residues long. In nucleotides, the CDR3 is TGCAGTGCTAGACTACGATTTCGAGGGACAGGCTTGGATGGCTACACCTTC. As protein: CSARLRFRGTGLDGYTF.

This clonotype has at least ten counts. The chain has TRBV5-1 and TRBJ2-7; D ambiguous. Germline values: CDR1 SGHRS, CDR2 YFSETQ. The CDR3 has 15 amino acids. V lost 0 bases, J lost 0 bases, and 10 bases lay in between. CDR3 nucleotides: TGCGCCAGCAGCTTGGATGGCAGAAACTCCTACGAGCAGTACTTC. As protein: CASSLDGRNSYEQYF.

CDR3 sequence (DNA): TGTGCCATCAGTGAGGAGAGACAGGGACCCTACGAGCAGTACTTC. This gives the protein CAISEERQGPYEQYF. The V gene is TRBV10-3, the J gene TRBJ2-7, with 7 bases identical to TRBD1. Trimming at V came to 2 bases and at J to 2 bases, leaving 6 bases not matched to a gene. The CDR3 consists of 15 residues. CDR1 is ENHRY, CDR2 SYGVKD, per germline.

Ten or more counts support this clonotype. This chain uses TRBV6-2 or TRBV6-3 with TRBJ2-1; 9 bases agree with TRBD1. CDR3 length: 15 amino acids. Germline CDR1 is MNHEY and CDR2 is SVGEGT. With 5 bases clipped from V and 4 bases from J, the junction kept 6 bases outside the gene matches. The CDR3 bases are TGTGCCAGCAGTAACCGGGACAGGGCATACAATGAGCAGTTCTTC. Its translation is CASSNRDRAYNEQFF.

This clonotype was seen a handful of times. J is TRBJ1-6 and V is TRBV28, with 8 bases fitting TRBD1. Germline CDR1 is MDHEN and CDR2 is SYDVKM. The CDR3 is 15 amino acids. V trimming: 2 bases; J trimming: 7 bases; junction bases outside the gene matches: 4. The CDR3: CASSLLDRANSPLHF. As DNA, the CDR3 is TGTGCCAGCAGTTTACTGGACAGGGCAAATTCACCCCTCCACTTT.

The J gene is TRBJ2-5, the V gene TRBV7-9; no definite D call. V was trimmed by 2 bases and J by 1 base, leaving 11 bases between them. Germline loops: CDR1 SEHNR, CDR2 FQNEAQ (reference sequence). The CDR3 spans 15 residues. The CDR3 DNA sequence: TGTGCCAGCAGCTTACCCGCGACATTCCAAGAGACCCAGTACTTC. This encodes CASSLPATFQETQYF.

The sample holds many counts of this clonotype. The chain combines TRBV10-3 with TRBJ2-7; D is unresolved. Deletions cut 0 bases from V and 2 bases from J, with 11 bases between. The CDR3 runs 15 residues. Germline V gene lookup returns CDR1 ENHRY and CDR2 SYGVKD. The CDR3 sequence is CAISESVLRAYEQYF. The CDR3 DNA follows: TGTGCCATCAGTGAGTCGGTCCTCAGAGCCTACGAGCAGTACTTC.

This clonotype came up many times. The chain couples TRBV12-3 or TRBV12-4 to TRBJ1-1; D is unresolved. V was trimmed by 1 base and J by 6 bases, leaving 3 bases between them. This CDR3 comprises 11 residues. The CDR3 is CASSLGPEAFF. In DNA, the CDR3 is TGTGCCAGCAGTTTAGGTCCTGAAGCTTTCTTT.